The clone carrying this T cell receptor beta chain was seen only once. The source of the sample is a study of blood T cell repertoires in COVID-19. Whole-study context: Some COVID-19 samples were acute and others convalescent; all came from the United States, Italy and Spain. From T cells, B-cell-depleted T cells, or PBMCs came the material, which was cDNA or gDNA.

As handled by the study authors: It was from reference gene primer amplification that nucleated cell counts were estimated. Some clones are missing from TCRdb's copy, which holds only in-frame ones; the method was immunoSEQ multiplex PCR. V and J calls plus clone size are reproduced from that table; the DNA served to infer D and trimming. The sample records roughly 100,000 clones, roughly 82% being singletons. Trimming left V 6 bases short and J 6 bases short, with 18 bases between. The CDR3 totals 14 residues. In germline, CDR1 is SNHLY, CDR2 FYNNEI. The sequence was collected from a human donor in a cohort sampled during active COVID-19. The V call is TRBV2, the J call TRBJ2-7, with a tentative D call TRBD1 (6 bases). Sequencing used peripheral blood. The DNA of the CDR3 is TGTGCCAGCAGCCCCAGACAGGTAGCTGCCGAGCAGTACTTC. Protein: CASSPRQVAAEQYF.